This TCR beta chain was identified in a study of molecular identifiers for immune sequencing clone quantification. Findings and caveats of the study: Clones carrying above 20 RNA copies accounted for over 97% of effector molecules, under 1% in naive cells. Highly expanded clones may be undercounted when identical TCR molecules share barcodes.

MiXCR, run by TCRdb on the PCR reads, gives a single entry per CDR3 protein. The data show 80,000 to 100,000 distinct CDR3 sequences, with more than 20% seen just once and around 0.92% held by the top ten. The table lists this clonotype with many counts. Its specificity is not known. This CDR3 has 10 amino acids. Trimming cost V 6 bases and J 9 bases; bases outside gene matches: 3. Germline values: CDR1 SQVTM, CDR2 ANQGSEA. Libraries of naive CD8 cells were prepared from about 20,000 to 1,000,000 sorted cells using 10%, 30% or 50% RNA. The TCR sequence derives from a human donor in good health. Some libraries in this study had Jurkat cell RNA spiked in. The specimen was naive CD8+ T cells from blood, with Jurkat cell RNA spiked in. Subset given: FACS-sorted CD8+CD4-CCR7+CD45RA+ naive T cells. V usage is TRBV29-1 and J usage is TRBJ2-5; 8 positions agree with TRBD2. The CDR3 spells CSVGLASQYF. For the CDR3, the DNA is TGCAGCGTCGGACTAGCATCCCAGTACTTC.